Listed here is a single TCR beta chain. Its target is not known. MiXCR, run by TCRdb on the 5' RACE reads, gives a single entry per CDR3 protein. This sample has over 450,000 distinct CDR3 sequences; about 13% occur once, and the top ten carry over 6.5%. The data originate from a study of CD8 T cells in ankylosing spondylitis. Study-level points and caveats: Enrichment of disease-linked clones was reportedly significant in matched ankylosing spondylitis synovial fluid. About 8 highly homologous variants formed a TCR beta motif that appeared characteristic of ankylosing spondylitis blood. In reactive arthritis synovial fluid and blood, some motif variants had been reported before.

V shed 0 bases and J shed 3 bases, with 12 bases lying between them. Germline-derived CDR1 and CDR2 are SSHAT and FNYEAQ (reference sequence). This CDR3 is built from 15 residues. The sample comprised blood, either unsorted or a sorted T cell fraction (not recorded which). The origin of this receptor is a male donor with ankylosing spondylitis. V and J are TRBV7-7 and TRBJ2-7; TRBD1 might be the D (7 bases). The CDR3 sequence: CASSLARGASYEQYV. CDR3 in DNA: TGTGCCAGCAGCTTAGCCAGGGGGGCAAGCTACGAGCAGTACGTC.